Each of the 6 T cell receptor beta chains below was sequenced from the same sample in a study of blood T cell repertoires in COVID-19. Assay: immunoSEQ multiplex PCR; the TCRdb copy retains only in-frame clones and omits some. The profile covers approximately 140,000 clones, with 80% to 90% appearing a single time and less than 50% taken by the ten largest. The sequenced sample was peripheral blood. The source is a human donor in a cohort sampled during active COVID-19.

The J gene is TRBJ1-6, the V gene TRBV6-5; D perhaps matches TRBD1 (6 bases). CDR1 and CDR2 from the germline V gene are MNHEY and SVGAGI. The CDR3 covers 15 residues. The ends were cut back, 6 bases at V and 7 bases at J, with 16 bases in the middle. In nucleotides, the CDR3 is TGTGCCAGCAGCCGGGGGGGGGCAAACAATTCACCCCTCCACTTT. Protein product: CASSRGGANNSPLHF.

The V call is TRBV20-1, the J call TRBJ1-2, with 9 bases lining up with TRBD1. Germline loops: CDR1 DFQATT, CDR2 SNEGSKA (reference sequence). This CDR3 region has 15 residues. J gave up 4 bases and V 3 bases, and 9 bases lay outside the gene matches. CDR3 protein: CSASLTGGRGYGYTF. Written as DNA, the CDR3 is TGCAGTGCTAGTTTAACAGGGGGCAGAGGCTATGGCTACACCTTC.

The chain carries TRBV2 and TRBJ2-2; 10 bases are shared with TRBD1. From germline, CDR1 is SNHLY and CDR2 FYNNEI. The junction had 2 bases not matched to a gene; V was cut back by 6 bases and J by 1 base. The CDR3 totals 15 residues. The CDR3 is CASRGTGVNTGELFF. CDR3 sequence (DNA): TGTGCCAGCAGAGGGACAGGGGTGAACACCGGGGAGCTGTTTTTT.

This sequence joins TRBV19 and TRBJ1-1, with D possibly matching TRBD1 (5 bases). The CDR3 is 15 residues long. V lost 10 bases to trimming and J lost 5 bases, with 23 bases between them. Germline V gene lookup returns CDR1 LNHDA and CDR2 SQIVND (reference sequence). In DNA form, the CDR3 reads TGTGCCACCATCCCCTCTGCGGGGGAGAGGACTGAAGCTTTCTTT. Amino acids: CATIPSAGERTEAFF. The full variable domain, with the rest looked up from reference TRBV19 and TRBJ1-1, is DGGITQSPKYLFRKEGQNVTLSCEQNLNHDAMYWYRQDPGQGLRLIYYSQIVNDFQKGDIAEGYSVSREKKESFPLTVTSAQKNPTAFYLCATIPSAGERTEAFFGQGTRLTVV.

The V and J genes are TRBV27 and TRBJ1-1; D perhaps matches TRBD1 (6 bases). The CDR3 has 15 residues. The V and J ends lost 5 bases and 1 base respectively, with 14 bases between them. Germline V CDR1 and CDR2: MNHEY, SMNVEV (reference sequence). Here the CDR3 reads CASSTTIGGNTEAFF. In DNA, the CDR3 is TGTGCCAGCAGTACAACTATAGGGGGGAACACTGAAGCTTTCTTT.

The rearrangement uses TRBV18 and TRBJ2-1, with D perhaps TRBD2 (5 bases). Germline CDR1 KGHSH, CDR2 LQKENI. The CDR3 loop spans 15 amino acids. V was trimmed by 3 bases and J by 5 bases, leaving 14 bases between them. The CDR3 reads CASSPFETKHNEQFF. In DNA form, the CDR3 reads TGTGCCAGCTCACCCTTCGAGACTAAACACAATGAGCAGTTCTTC.